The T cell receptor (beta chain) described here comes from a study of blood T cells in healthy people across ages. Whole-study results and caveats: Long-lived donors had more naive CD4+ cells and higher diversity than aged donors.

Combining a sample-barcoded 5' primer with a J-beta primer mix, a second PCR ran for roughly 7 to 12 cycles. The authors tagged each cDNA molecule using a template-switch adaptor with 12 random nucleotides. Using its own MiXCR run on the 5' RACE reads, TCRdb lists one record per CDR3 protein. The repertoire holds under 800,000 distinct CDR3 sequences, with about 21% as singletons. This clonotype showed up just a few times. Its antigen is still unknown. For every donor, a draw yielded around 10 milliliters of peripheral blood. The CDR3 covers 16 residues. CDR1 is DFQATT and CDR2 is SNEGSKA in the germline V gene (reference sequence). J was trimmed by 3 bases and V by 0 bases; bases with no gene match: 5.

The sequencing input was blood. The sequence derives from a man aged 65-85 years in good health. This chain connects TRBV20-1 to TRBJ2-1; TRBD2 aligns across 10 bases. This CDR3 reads CSARDWEREGYNEQFF. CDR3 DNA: TGCAGTGCTAGAGATTGGGAGCGGGAGGGCTACAATGAGCAGTTCTTC.